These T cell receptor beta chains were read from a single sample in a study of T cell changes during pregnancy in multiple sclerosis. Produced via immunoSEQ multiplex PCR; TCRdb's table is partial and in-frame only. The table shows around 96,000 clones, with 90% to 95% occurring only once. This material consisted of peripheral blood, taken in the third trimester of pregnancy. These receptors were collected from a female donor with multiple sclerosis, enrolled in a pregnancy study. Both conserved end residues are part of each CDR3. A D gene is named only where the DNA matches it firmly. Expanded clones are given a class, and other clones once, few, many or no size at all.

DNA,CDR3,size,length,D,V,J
TGTGCCAGTAGGAGGAGGGACTTCATTAACACTGAAGCTTTCTTT,CASRRRDFINTEAFF,-,15,-,TRBV19,TRBJ1-1
TGTGCCTGGAGTTCTACAGGGGGCCCCGGGGAGCCCCAGCATTTT,CAWSSTGGPGEPQHF,-,15,TRBD1,TRBV30,TRBJ1-5
TGTGCCAGCAGTGCGACTAGCGGGCGGACAAGCTACGAGCAGTACTTC,CASSATSGRTSYEQYF,-,16,TRBD2,TRBV2,TRBJ2-7
TGTGCCAGCAGTTTATCGCGCGGGGCCTACAATGAGCAGTTCTTC,CASSLSRGAYNEQFF,-,15,-,TRBV27,TRBJ2-1
TGTGCCTGGATTAGCGGGATAAACGAGCAGTACTTC,CAWISGINEQYF,-,12,TRBD2,TRBV30,TRBJ2-7
TGTGCCAGCAGTGGGACAGGGTTTGATCAGCCCCAGCATTTT,CASSGTGFDQPQHF,-,14,TRBD1,TRBV2,TRBJ1-5
TGTGCCAGTAGTATCCCGTCCCTAGCGGGAGTAGACAATGAGCAGTTCTTC,CASSIPSLAGVDNEQFF,-,17,TRBD2,TRBV19,TRBJ2-1
TGTGCCAGTTACCCGGGCGGACTTATGAACACTGAAGCTTTCTTT,CASYPGGLMNTEAFF,-,15,-,TRBV28,TRBJ1-1
TGTGCCTGTCTCTCGCAGGGGGCAACAGTGGACACTGAAGCTTTCTTT,CACLSQGATVDTEAFF,-,16,TRBD1,TRBV30,TRBJ1-1
TGTGCCAGCAGTTTTAGTGGAGACCTAGCCAAAAACATTCAGTACTTC,CASSFSGDLAKNIQYF,-,16,-,TRBV28,TRBJ2-4
TGTGCCAGCAGCCTGTGGGGGCTAGCGGGAGGAACGAGATCCTACGAGCAGTACTTC,CASSLWGLAGGTRSYEQYF,-,19,TRBD2,TRBV4-2,TRBJ2-7
TGTGCCAGCAGCTTGGAGTCCCGAAGGCGGGGAGGTAACTATGGCTACACCTTC,CASSLESRRRGGNYGYTF,-,18,-,TRBV5-4,TRBJ1-2
TGTGCCAGCAGTCGACTAGCGGGAGGGAGCAACGAGCAGTACTTC,CASSRLAGGSNEQYF,once,15,TRBD2,TRBV6-5,TRBJ2-7
TGCGCCAGCAGGAAACAGGGGGCCCACGAGCAGTACTTC,CASRKQGAHEQYF,-,13,TRBD1,TRBV10-2,TRBJ2-7
TGTGCCAGCACCGAGGGGGGGAGGGACACTGAAGCTTTCTTT,CASTEGGRDTEAFF,-,14,-,TRBV28,TRBJ1-1
TGCAGCGTTGATCGTGCGACTAGCGGGAGGGCAAGTGAGCAGTTCTTC,CSVDRATSGRASEQFF,once,16,TRBD2,TRBV29-1,TRBJ2-1
TGCGCCAGCACCTCCTGGAGTCGGACCCAGTACTTC,CASTSWSRTQYF,-,12,-,TRBV10-1,TRBJ2-5
TGCGCCAGCAGCCAAGAAAACCCACAGGGGGCAGGGTACGAGCAGTACTTC,CASSQENPQGAGYEQYF,-,17,TRBD1,TRBV4-1,TRBJ2-7
TGTGCCAGCGGCCCGGGGGACTTATATAATGAGCAGTTCTTC,CASGPGDLYNEQFF,-,14,-,TRBV5-4,TRBJ2-1
TGTGCCACCAGTGACAGTCAAAACATTCAGTACTTC,CATSDSQNIQYF,-,12,-,TRBV15,TRBJ2-4
TGTGCCAGCAGTTTAGGAGCGGGAGTAGGAGCCTACAATGAGCAGTTCTTC,CASSLGAGVGAYNEQFF,once,17,TRBD2,TRBV28,TRBJ2-1
TGTGCCAGCACCGACGGCAGGGTTATAGGAGCGACCCAGTACTTC,CASTDGRVIGATQYF,-,15,-,TRBV6-6,TRBJ2-5
TGTGCCAGCAGCTTACGGTTGGTGTTTTACGAGCAGTACTTC,CASSLRLVFYEQYF,-,14,-,TRBV7-8,TRBJ2-7
TGTGCCAGCTCATCGGGACTAGCGGGATTTACCCATGAGCAGTTCTTC,CASSSGLAGFTHEQFF,-,16,TRBD2,TRBV18,TRBJ2-1
TGTGCCAGCTCACGCTACGCAAGCCTAGTTAATGAAAAACTGTTTTTT,CASSRYASLVNEKLFF,-,16,-,TRBV18,TRBJ1-4
TGTGCCAGCAGCTCGGGACTAGCGGGAGACCGCTACGAGCAGTACTTC,CASSSGLAGDRYEQYF,-,16,TRBD2,TRBV7-9,TRBJ2-7
TGTGCCAGCAGCAGCGGGAACAGGCCCCCAGATACGCAGTATTTT,CASSSGNRPPDTQYF,-,15,TRBD2,TRBV9,TRBJ2-3
TGTGCCACCAGCAGAGTCGGGTTTAATCTTCTAGCGTTAGGAGAGACCCAGTACTTC,CATSRVGFNLLALGETQYF,few,19,-,TRBV15,TRBJ2-5
TGTGCCAGCAGTCCCATCCCGACAGGAAACGAGCAGTACTTC,CASSPIPTGNEQYF,-,14,-,TRBV27,TRBJ2-7
TGTGCCAGCAGTTCCTACCCTTCCGGGACAGCTTCCCACGAGCAGTACTTC,CASSSYPSGTASHEQYF,-,17,TRBD1,TRBV7-9,TRBJ2-7
TGTGCCAGCAGCGTCTCCCCCTCCACAGATACGCAGTATTTT,CASSVSPSTDTQYF,-,14,-,TRBV9,TRBJ2-3
TGTGCCAGCAGCCGCCAGGGAATCGCGTCGAACACCTACGAGCAGTACTTC,CASSRQGIASNTYEQYF,-,17,-,TRBV7-6,TRBJ2-7
TGCGCCAGCAGCCAGGGACAGTACTACAATGAGCAGTTCTTC,CASSQGQYYNEQFF,-,14,TRBD1,TRBV5-1,TRBJ2-1
TGTGCCAGCAGCTTAGTTTTGGGCGGGAGGGGCGGTCAGCCCCAGCATTTT,CASSLVLGGRGGQPQHF,-,17,-,TRBV7-9,TRBJ1-5
TGCGCCAGCAGGACCGGGACTCGGACCTACGAGCAGTACTTC,CASRTGTRTYEQYF,-,14,-,TRBV5-1,TRBJ2-7
TGTGCCACTTTCCCAGGGAAGACTGAAGCTTTCTTT,CATFPGKTEAFF,few,12,-,TRBV28,TRBJ1-1
TGTGCCAGCAGGGGAGGGCCCAATGAGCAGTTCTTC,CASRGGPNEQFF,-,12,TRBD2,TRBV2,TRBJ2-1